This TCR beta chain was sequenced in a study of shared clonotypes between healthy human individuals. General study results and limits: Expectations were that clonotype sharing among donors would be affected by sequencing depth.

Naive CD8 populations comprised CD45RO-negative cells positively selected for CCR7, excluding terminally differentiated effector memory CD45RA+ cells. Caucasian adults living in Nashville, Tennessee, provided all samples. With regard to this clone: Its antigen is undetermined.

Authors' data handling: Filtering of immunoSEQ junctional sequences could not match full-length read filtering. Profiled with immunoSEQ multiplex PCR; TCRdb holds only in-frame clones, not every one. Clone size and V and J calls were adopted from that table, with D and trimming inferred from the DNA. There are millions of clones in the sample; roughly 95% occur only once, and 1.1% lies in the top ten. Germline CDR1 LGHNA, CDR2 YSLEER. V was cut by 6 bases and J by 2 bases, with 11 bases left in between. The CDR3 is 13 residues long. The V and J genes are TRBV4-3 and TRBJ2-7; D is perhaps TRBD2 (5 bases). The sequencing input was naive CD8+ T cells sorted from blood. This TCR was sampled from a man between 18 and 35 years old in good health. This chain's CDR3 is CASSFSRAYEQYF. The CDR3 coding sequence is TGCGCCAGCAGTTTCTCGAGGGCCTACGAGCAGTACTTC.